This T cell receptor (beta chain) is from a study of blood T cell repertoires in COVID-19. For the study at large: Sources were T cells, B-cell-depleted T cells, or PBMCs; the material itself was cDNA or gDNA.

Germline V gene data show CDR1 as LNHDA and CDR2 as SQIVND (reference sequence). V gave up 4 bases and J gave up 5 bases; unmatched junction bases: 6. There are 14 residues in the CDR3. As handled by the study authors: Reference gene primer amplification gave nucleated cell count estimates. Data came from immunoSEQ multiplex PCR; TCRdb stores just in-frame clones and leaves some out. That table gives V, J and clone size, and the DNA gave D and trimming. The sample contains around 100,000 clones, approximately 86% of which appear only once. The rearrangement uses TRBV19 and TRBJ2-7, with 9 bases lining up with TRBD1. The sequence came from an older man with acute or convalescent COVID-19. Sequences were obtained from peripheral blood. The CDR3 coding sequence is TGTGCCAGTAGTAGCCGGGACAGGGTGAACGAGCAGTACTTC. Residues: CASSSRDRVNEQYF.